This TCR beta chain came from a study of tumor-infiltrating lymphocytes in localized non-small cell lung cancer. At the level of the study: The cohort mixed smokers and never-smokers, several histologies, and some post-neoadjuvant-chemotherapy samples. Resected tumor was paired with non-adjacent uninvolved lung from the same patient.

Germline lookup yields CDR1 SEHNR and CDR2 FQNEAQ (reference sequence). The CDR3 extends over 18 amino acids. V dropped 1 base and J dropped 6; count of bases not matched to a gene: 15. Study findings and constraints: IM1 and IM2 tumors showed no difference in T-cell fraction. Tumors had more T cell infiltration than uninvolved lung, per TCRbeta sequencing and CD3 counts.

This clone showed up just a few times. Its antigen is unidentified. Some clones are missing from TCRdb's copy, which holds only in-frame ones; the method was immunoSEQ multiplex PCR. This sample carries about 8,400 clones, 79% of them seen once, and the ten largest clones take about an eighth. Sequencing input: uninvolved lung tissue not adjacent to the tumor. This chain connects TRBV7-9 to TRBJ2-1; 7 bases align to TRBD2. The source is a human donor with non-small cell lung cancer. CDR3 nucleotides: TGTGCCAGCAGCTTAGGATTGGGGGGGGACCTCCGGGGCAATGAGCAGTTCTTC. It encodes CASSLGLGGDLRGNEQFF.